Sequencing of this T cell receptor beta chain was carried out in a study of regulatory T cells in long-lasting Graves disease. This CDR3 comprises 13 residues. Trimming pared 4 bases from V and 2 bases from J, leaving 12 bases between. Germline CDR1 reads DFQATT; CDR2 reads SNEGSKA (reference sequence). Study-level points and caveats: Persistent Graves' patients showed less TCR diversity than newly diagnosed ones.

This clonotype was picked up a small number of times. The antigen is undetermined. As for time point: newly diagnosed GD, antithyroid drugs for less than 3 months. The TCR library was prepared using RNA isolated from PBMCs. CDR3-region Arm-PCR and iRepertoire HTBI primers produced the TCR beta libraries. In TCRdb, the multiplex PCR reads were re-called with MiXCR into one record per CDR3 protein. This sample has 440,000 or so distinct CDR3 sequences, with around 14% found just once. This same sample was also part of a study on T cells in Graves' hyperthyroidism and ophthalmopathy. That paper states: Among the patients, aged 18 to 65, hyperthyroidism was newly diagnosed and had lasted under 2 months. Also found in blood were most expanded thyroid clonotypes above 0.001.

The sample here was peripheral blood mononuclear cells (PBMCs), taken at new diagnosis, from a patient treated with antithyroid drugs. The sequence came from a woman aged 30 to 39 with Graves disease. The V gene is TRBV20-1, the J gene TRBJ2-7, with D possibly TRBD1 on 6 matching bases. The CDR3 nucleotides are TGCAGTGCTACGGACAGATCGCCCTACGAGCAGTACTTC. Its translation is CSATDRSPYEQYF.